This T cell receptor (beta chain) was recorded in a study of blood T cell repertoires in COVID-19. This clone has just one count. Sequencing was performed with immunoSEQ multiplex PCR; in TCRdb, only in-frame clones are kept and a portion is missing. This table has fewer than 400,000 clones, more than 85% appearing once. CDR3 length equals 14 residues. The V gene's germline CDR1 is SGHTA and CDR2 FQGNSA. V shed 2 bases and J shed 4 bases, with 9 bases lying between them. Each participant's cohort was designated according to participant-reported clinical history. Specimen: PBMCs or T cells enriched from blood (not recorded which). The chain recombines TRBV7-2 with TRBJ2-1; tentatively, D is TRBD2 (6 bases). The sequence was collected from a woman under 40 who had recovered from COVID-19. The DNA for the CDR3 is TGTGCCAGCAGCTTACGCGGGACTTACAATGAGCAGTTCTTC. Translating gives CASSLRGTYNEQFF.